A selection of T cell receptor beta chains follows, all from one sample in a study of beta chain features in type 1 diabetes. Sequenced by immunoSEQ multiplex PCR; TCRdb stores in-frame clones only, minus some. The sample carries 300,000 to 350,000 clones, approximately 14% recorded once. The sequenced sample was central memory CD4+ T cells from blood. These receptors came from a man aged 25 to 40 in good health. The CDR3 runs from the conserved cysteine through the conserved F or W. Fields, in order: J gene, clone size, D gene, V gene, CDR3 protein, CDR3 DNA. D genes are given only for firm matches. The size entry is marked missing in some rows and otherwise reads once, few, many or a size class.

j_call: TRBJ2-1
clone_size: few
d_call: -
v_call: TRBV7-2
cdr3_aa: CASSKAAQMARYNEQFF
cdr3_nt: TGTGCCAGCAGTAAAGCGGCGCAAATGGCTCGGTACAATGAGCAGTTCTTC

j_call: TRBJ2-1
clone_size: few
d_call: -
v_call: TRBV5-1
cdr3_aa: CASSLSLGGPGEQFF
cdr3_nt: TGCGCCAGCAGCTTGAGTTTGGGGGGGCCGGGTGAGCAGTTCTTC

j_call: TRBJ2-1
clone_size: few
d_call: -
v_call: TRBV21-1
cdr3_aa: CASSPFRTLGDEQFF
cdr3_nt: TGTGCCAGCAGCCCATTCCGGACCCTAGGCGATGAGCAGTTCTTC

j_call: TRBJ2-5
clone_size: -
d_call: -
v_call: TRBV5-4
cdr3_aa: CASSLAGMETQYF
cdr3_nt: TGTGCCAGCAGCTTGGCCGGGATGGAGACCCAGTACTTC

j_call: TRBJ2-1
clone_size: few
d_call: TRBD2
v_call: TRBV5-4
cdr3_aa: CASSLMAGGTNEQFF
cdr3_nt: TGTGCCAGCAGCTTAATGGCGGGAGGAACCAATGAGCAGTTCTTC

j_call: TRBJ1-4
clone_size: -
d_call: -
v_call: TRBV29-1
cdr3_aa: CSVVHRGESEKLFF
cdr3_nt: TGCAGCGTTGTTCACAGAGGGGAGTCCGAAAAACTGTTTTTT

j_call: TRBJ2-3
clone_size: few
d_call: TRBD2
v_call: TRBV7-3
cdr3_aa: CASSLREGDTQYF
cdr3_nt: TGTGCCAGCAGCCTTCGGGAGGGTGACACGCAGTATTTT

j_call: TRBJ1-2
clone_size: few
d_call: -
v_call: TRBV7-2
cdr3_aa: CASSPFDGGANGYTF
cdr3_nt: TGTGCCAGCAGCCCCTTCGATGGGGGGGCCAATGGCTACACCTTC

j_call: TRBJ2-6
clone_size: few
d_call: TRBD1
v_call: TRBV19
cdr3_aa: CASSIKGANSGANVLTF
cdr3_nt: TGTGCCAGTAGTATAAAGGGGGCCAACTCTGGGGCCAACGTCCTGACTTTC

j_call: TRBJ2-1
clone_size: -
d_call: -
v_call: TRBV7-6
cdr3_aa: CASSVGAASLVQFF
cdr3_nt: TGTGCCAGCAGCGTCGGGGCTGCTTCCTTGGTGCAGTTCTTC

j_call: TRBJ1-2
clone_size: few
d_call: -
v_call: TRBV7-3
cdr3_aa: CASSSRRDGYTF
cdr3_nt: TGTGCCAGCAGCTCAAGAAGGGATGGCTACACCTTC

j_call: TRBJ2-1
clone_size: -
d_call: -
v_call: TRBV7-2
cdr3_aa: CASSLAAGTGPYNEQFF
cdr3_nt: TGTGCCAGCAGCTTAGCGGCAGGTACAGGTCCCTACAATGAGCAGTTCTTC

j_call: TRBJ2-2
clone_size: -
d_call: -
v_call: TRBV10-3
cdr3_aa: CAGTGVGTGELFF
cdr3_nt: TGTGCCGGAACGGGGGTCGGCACCGGGGAGCTGTTTTTT

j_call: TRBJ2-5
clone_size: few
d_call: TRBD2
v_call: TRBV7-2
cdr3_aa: CASRRKAGGGETQYF
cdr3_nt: TGTGCCAGCCGTCGAAAGGCGGGGGGAGGGGAGACCCAGTACTTC

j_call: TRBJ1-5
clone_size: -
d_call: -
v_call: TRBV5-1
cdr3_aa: CASSLAPNQPQHF
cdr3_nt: TGCGCCAGCAGCTTGGCCCCGAACCAGCCCCAGCATTTT

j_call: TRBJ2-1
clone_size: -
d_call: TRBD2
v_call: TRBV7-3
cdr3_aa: CASSLRLAGNNEQFF
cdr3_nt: TGTGCCAGCAGCTTAAGACTAGCGGGAAATAATGAGCAGTTCTTC

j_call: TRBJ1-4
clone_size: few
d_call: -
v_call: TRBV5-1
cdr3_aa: CASSLEQKPNEKLFF
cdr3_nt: TGCGCCAGCAGCTTGGAACAGAAACCTAATGAAAAACTGTTTTTT

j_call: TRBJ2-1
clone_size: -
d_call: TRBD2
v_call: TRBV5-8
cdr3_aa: CASSLYAGGPGEQFF
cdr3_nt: TGTGCCAGCAGCTTGTATGCGGGGGGGCCCGGTGAGCAGTTCTTC

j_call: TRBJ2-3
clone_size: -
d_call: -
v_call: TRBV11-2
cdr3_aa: CASSLDTATRADTQYF
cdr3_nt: TGTGCCAGCAGCTTAGATACGGCGACTAGAGCAGATACGCAGTATTTT

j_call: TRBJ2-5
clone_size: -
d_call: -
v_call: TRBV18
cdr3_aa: CASSPQGETQYF
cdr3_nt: TGTGCCAGCTCACCCCAGGGGGAGACCCAGTACTTC

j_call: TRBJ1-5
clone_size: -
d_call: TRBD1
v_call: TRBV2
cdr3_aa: CASSEEGAVSNQPQHF
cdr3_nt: TGTGCCAGCAGTGAAGAGGGGGCAGTTAGCAATCAGCCCCAGCATTTT

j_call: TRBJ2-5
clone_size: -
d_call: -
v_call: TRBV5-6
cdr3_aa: CASSLGGGQETQYF
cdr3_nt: TGTGCCAGCAGCTTGGGAGGGGGGCAAGAGACCCAGTACTTC

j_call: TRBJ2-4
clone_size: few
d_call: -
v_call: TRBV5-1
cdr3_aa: CASSLDVQPGNIQYF
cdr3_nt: TGCGCCAGCAGCTTGGATGTACAGCCCGGAAACATTCAGTACTTC

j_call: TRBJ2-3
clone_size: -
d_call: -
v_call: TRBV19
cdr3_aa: CASSIPDGSYSTTQYF
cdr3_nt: TGTGCCAGTAGTATTCCGGACGGCAGCTATTCTACTACGCAGTATTTT

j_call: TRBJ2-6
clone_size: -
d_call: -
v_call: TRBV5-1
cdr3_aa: CASSSRTASGANVLTF
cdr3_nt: TGCGCCAGCAGCTCAAGGACGGCCTCTGGGGCCAACGTCCTGACTTTC

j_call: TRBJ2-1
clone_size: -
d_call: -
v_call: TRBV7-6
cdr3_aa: CASSPGRIYEQFF
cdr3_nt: TGTGCCAGCAGTCCCGGTAGGATCTATGAGCAGTTCTTC

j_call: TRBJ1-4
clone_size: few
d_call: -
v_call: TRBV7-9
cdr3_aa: CASSFGQANEKLFF
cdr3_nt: TGTGCCAGCAGCTTCGGTCAGGCTAATGAAAAACTGTTTTTT

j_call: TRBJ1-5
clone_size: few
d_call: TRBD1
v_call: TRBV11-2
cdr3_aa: CASSRDRVPNQPQHF
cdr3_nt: TGTGCCAGCAGCCGAGACAGGGTCCCTAATCAGCCCCAGCATTTT

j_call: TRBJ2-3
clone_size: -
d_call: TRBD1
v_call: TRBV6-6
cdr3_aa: CASIKGQGAGDTQYF
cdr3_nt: TGTGCCAGCATCAAGGGACAGGGGGCGGGCGATACGCAGTATTTT

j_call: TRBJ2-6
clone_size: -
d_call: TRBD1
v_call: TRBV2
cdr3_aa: CASRAATGTGANVLTF
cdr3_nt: TGTGCCAGCAGGGCCGCGACAGGGACCGGGGCCAACGTCCTGACTTTC

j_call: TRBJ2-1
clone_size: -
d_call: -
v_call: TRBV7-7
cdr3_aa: CASSRGYSNYNEQFF
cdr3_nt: TGTGCCAGCAGCCGCGGGTATAGTAACTACAATGAGCAGTTCTTC

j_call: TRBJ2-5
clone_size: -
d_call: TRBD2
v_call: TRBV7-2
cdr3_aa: CASSLRASGSAGETQYF
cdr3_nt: TGTGCCAGCAGCCTAAGAGCTAGCGGGAGCGCTGGGGAGACCCAGTACTTC

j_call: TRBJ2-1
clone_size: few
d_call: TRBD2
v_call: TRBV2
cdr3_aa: CASSDQAGGQGPYNEQFF
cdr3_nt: TGTGCCAGCAGTGATCAAGCGGGGGGGCAGGGGCCATACAATGAGCAGTTCTTC

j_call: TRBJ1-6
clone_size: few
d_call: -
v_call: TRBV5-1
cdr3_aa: CASSLGPRTRNSPLHF
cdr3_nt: TGCGCCAGCAGCTTGGGACCTCGGACAAGAAATTCACCCCTCCACTTT

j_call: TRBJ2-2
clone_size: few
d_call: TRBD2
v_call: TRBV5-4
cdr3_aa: CASSLWRGADTGELFF
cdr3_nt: TGTGCCAGCAGCTTGTGGCGGGGGGCCGACACCGGGGAGCTGTTTTTT

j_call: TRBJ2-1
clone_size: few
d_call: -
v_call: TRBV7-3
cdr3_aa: CASSFTSSANEQFF
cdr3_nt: TGTGCCAGCAGCTTTACCTCTAGCGCGAATGAGCAGTTCTTC

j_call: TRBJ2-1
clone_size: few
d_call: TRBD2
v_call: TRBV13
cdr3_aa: CASSLRVTSFNEQFF
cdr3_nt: TGTGCCAGCAGCTTACGCGTGACTAGCTTCAATGAGCAGTTCTTC

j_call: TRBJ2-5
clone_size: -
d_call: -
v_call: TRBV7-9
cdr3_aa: CASSSGPQETQYF
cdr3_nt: TGTGCCAGCAGCTCCGGGCCGCAAGAGACCCAGTACTTC

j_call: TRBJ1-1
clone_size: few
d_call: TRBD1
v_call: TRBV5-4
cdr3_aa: CASSSGQARASAEAFF
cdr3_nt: TGTGCCAGCAGCTCTGGACAGGCCCGGGCGTCGGCTGAAGCTTTCTTT

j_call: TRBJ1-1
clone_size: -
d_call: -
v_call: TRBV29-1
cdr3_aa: CSVRGPNTEAFF
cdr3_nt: TGCAGTGTTCGGGGCCCGAACACTGAAGCTTTCTTT

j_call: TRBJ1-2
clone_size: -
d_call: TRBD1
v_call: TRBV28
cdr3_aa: CASSLYGGQGNYGYTF
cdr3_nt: TGTGCCAGCAGTTTATATGGGGGACAGGGAAACTATGGCTACACCTTC

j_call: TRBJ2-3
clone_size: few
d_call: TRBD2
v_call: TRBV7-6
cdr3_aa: CASSLIAGGPDTQYF
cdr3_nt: TGTGCCAGCAGTCTCATAGCGGGGGGGCCCGATACGCAGTATTTT

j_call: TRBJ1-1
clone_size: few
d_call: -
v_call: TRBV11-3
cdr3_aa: CASSLIVTEAFF
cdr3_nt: TGTGCCAGCAGCTTAATAGTCACTGAAGCTTTCTTT

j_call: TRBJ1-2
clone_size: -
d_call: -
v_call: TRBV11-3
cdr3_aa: CASSPPRGDERSTF
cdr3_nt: TGTGCCAGCAGTCCCCCAAGAGGGGATGAAAGGAGCACCTTC

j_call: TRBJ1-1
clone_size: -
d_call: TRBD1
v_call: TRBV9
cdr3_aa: CASSHRGLNTEAFF
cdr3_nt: TGTGCCAGCAGTCACAGGGGCTTGAACACTGAAGCTTTCTTT